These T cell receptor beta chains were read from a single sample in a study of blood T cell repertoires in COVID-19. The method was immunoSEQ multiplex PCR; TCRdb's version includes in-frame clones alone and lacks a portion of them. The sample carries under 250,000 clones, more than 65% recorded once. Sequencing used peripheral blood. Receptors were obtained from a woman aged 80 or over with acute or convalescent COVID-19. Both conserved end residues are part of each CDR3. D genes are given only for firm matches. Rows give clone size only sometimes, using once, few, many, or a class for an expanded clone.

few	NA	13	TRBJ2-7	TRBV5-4	TGTGCCAGCAGCTTGTACTCGGGTCGGGGGCAGTACTTC	CASSLYSGRGQYF
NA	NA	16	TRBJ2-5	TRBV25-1	TGTGCCAGCAGTGCCATTCTGGAGGGGGCGGTTGAGACCCAGTACTTC	CASSAILEGAVETQYF
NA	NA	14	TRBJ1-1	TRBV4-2	TGTGCCAGCAGCCAAGCCGGGGGGAACACTGAAGCTTTCTTT	CASSQAGGNTEAFF
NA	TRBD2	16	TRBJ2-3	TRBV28	TGTGCCAGCAGTTTCGGGAGGGGGGCCAGGGCAGATACGCAGTATTTT	CASSFGRGARADTQYF
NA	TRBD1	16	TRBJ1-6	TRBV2	TGTGCCAGCAGGGCTGGACAGGGGAGTTATAATTCACCCCTCCACTTT	CASRAGQGSYNSPLHF
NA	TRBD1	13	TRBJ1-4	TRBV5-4	TGTGCCAGCAGCCCTGGACAGGCAGAAAAACTGTTTTTT	CASSPGQAEKLFF
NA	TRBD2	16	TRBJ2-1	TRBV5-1	TGCGCCAGCAGGATTAACCGGGGGGGCTCCTACAATGAGCAGTTCTTC	CASRINRGGSYNEQFF
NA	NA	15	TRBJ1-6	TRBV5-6	TGTGCCAGCAGCTTGGACCTCGTTAGAAATTCACCCCTCCACTTT	CASSLDLVRNSPLHF
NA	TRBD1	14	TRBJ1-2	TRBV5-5	TGTGCCAGCAGCTGGGGGGACAGGGGAATTGGCTACACCTTC	CASSWGDRGIGYTF
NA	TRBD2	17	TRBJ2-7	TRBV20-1	TGCAGTGCTAGTCCTGGGGATGGGAGGGGCACCATCTACGAGCAGTACTTC	CSASPGDGRGTIYEQYF
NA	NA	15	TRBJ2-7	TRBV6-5	TGTGCCAGCAGTTACTCGATAACAGGGCCGGGGGAGCAGTACTTC	CASSYSITGPGEQYF
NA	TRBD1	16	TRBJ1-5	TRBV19	TGTGCCAGTAGTATATCCCAGGGGGGAGGCAATCAGCCCCAGCATTTT	CASSISQGGGNQPQHF
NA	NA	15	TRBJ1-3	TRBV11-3	TGTGCCAGCAGCTTTAGGGGGAGCTCTGGAAACACCATATATTTT	CASSFRGSSGNTIYF
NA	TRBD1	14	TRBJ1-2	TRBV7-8	TGTGCCAGCAGCACGGACAGGGGAGCGGGGGGCTACACCTTC	CASSTDRGAGGYTF
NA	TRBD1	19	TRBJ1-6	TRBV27	TGTGCCAGCAGTTTGAGGGACAGTCCAGGGGCCCCTAATAATTCACCCCTCCACTTT	CASSLRDSPGAPNNSPLHF
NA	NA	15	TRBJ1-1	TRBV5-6	TGTGCCAGCAGCTTGATTGGGGCGGTGGAGACTGAAGCTTTCTTT	CASSLIGAVETEAFF
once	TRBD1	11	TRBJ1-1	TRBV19	TGTGCCAGTAGACAGGGGGCCAAGACTTTCTTT	CASRQGAKTFF
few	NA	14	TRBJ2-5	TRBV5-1	TGCGCCAGCCGGGGGACGGGGTACCAAGAGACCCAGTACTTC	CASRGTGYQETQYF
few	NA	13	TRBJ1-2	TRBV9	TGTGCCAGCAGCGTACCCGGTCTCCGTGGCTACACCTTC	CASSVPGLRGYTF
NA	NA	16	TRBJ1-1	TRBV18	TGTGCCAGCTCACCGTCGGCCAGGGGAGAGTTCACTGAAGCTTTCTTT	CASSPSARGEFTEAFF
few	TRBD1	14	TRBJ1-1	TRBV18	TGTGCCAGCTCTGCCGGGACAGGGGACACTGAAGCTTTCTTT	CASSAGTGDTEAFF